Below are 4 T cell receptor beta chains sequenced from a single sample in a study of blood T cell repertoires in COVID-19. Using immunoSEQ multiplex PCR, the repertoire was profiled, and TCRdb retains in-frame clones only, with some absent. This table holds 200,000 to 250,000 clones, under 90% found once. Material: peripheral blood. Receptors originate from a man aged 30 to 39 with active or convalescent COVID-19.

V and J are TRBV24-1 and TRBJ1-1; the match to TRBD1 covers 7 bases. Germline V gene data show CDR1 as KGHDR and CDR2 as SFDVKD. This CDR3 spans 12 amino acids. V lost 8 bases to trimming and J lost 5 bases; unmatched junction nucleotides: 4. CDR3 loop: CATKGARTEAFF. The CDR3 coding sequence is TGTGCCACCAAGGGGGCGCGAACTGAAGCTTTCTTT.

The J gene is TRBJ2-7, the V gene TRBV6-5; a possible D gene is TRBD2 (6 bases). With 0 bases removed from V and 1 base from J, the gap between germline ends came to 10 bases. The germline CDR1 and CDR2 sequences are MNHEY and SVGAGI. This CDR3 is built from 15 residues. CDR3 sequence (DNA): TGTGCCAGCAGTTACTCCGGCGGAGGGTCCTACGAGCAGTACTTC. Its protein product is CASSYSGGGSYEQYF.

The CDR3 DNA is TGTGCCAGCTCACCAAGGACAGGCCGCTCTGGGGCCAACGTCCTGACTTTC. This translates into CASSPRTGRSGANVLTF. The V call is TRBV18, the J call TRBJ2-6; 7 bases agree with TRBD1. The CDR3 loop spans 17 amino acids. Germline CDR1 KGHSH, CDR2 LQKENI. V gave up 2 bases and J gave up 0 bases; unmatched junction bases: 4. Together with reference TRBV18 and TRBJ2-6, the CDR3 gives the full variable domain: NAGVMQNPRHLVRRRGQEARLRCSPMKGHSHVYWYRQLPEEGLKFMVYLQKENIIDESGMPKERFSAEFPKEGPSILRIQQVVRGDSAAYFCASSPRTGRSGANVLTFGAGSRLTVL.

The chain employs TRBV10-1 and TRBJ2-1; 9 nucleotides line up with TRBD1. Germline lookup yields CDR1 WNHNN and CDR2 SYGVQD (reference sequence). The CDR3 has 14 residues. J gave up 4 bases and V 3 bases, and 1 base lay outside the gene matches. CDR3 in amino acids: CASSEQGAYNEQFF. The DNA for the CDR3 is TGCGCCAGCAGTGAACAGGGGGCATACAATGAGCAGTTCTTC.